This T cell receptor beta chain was captured in a study of blood T cell repertoires in COVID-19. This CDR3 contains 18 residues. From germline, CDR1 is MDHEN and CDR2 SYDVKM. Trimming at V came to 6 bases and at J to 1 base, leaving 13 bases not matched to a gene. Measured with immunoSEQ multiplex PCR; TCRdb has only the in-frame clones, and not every one. The sample contains 100,000 to 150,000 clones, around 74% of which appear only once. Source material: peripheral blood. The origin of this receptor is a man aged 80 or over with COVID-19, enrolled during active disease. V gene TRBV28 combines with J gene TRBJ2-7; 12 positions agree with TRBD1. The CDR3 sequence is CASRARDRGRSPSYEQYF. In DNA, the CDR3 is TGTGCCAGCAGAGCCCGGGACAGGGGGCGATCTCCTTCCTACGAGCAGTACTTC. Drawing the rest from reference TRBV28 and TRBJ2-7, the complete variable domain is DVKVTQSSRYLVKRTGEKVFLECVQDMDHENMFWYRQDPGLGLRLIYFSYDVKMKEKGDIPEGYSVSREKKERFSLILESASTNQTSMYLCASRARDRGRSPSYEQYFGPGTRLTVT.